What follows are 30 T cell receptor beta chains derived from one specimen sequenced in a study of shared clonotypes between healthy human individuals. TCRdb keeps only in-frame clones here, not all; method: immunoSEQ multiplex PCR. Of more than 1,200,000 clones in the sample, around 98.5% were seen once. The sequenced sample consisted of naive CD4+ T cells sorted from blood. Documented subset: CD45RA+ positively selected. Source of these receptors: a young man in good health.

The V and J genes are TRBV5-1 and TRBJ2-1; 7 nucleotides agree with TRBD1. Germline V lookup: CDR1 SGHRS, CDR2 YFSETQ. The CDR3 contains 14 residues. J lost 9 bases, V lost 9 bases, and 15 bases had no gene match. CDR3 nucleotide sequence: TGCGCCACCCACCCCAGCGACAGGGTAGGTGAGCAGTTCTTC. Translated: CATHPSDRVGEQFF.

The chain uses TRBV4-1 and TRBJ1-2; possible D gene TRBD1, 6 bases. The ends were cut back, 2 bases at V and 4 bases at J, with 11 bases in the middle. The CDR3 covers 14 residues. Germline V gives CDR1 MGHRA, CDR2 YSYEKL. CDR3 protein: CASSQQGRTYGYTF. In DNA form, the CDR3 reads TGCGCCAGCAGCCAACAGGGGCGGACCTATGGCTACACCTTC.

The chain carries TRBV28 and TRBJ1-1; D is ambiguous. V lost 2 bases and J lost 4, with 14 bases in between. Germline V gene lookup returns CDR1 MDHEN and CDR2 SYDVKM. The CDR3 sequence is 15 residues long. The CDR3: CASSLGGFGGTEAFF. In DNA, the CDR3 is TGTGCCAGCAGTTTAGGCGGGTTTGGCGGCACTGAAGCTTTCTTT.

The genes are TRBV6-5 and TRBJ1-4, with D possibly being TRBD1 (5 bases). This CDR3 is 14 amino acids long. V was trimmed by 6 bases and J by 7 bases, leaving 15 bases between them. From germline, CDR1 is MNHEY and CDR2 SVGAGI. CDR3 coding DNA: TGTGCCAGCAGGTCCTCCGGGACCTTTGAAAAACTGTTTTTT. It is translated as CASRSSGTFEKLFF.

CDR3 in DNA: TGCGCCAGCAGCCAAGTGGGGATGGGCGAGCAGTACTTC. This gives the protein CASSQVGMGEQYF. The genes are TRBV4-1 and TRBJ2-7, with no clear D. V was clipped by 1 base and J by 6 bases, with 10 bases between them. The CDR3 has 13 amino acids. Germline lookup yields CDR1 MGHRA and CDR2 YSYEKL.

Details on this clone: Other DNA sequences in the same sample also yield this CDR3. This chain connects TRBV18 to TRBJ2-7; TRBD1 is a possible D gene (5 bases). From germline, CDR1 is KGHSH and CDR2 LQKENI. The CDR3 is made up of 15 amino acids. Deletions cut 2 bases from V and 0 bases from J, with 11 bases between. CDR3 sequence: CASSPFRDSSYEQYF. CDR3 coding DNA: TGTGCCAGCTCACCATTTCGAGACAGCTCCTACGAGCAGTACTTC.

The gene calls are TRBV6-4 and TRBJ2-1, with D unclear. The CDR3 has 13 residues. CDR1 and CDR2 (germline): MRHNA, SNTAGT. The V end lost 4 bases, the J end lost 3 bases, and 7 bases lay between the germline ends. The CDR3 nucleotides are TGTGCCAGCAGTGTTACGGTCTACAATGAGCAGTTCTTC. It yields the protein CASSVTVYNEQFF.

The chain couples TRBV11-2 to TRBJ1-2, with D hard to call. The CDR3 is 13 amino acids. V was cut by 0 bases and J by 8 bases, with 10 bases left in between. Germline CDR1 and CDR2: SGHAT and FQNNGV. The CDR3 sequence: CASSLDVGIGYTF. The CDR3 bases are TGTGCCAGCAGCTTAGATGTTGGGATCGGCTACACCTTC.

V and J are TRBV9 and TRBJ2-2; D perhaps matches TRBD2 (5 bases). Germline values: CDR1 SGDLS, CDR2 YYNGEE. The CDR3 runs to 15 residues. Trimming shortened V by 1 base and J by 4 bases, and 11 bases separated the two germline ends. CDR3 loop: CASSVFGSVTGELFF. CDR3 nucleotide sequence: TGTGCCAGCAGCGTATTTGGTAGCGTCACCGGGGAGCTGTTTTTT.

V usage is TRBV6-1 and J usage is TRBJ1-1; D uncertain. The CDR3 sequence is 10 residues long. V was clipped by 8 bases and J by 5 bases, with 6 bases between them. Germline CDR1 MNHNS, CDR2 SASEGT. The CDR3 is CASLVTEAFF. The DNA of the CDR3 is TGTGCCAGCCTTGTGACTGAAGCTTTCTTT.

This chain links TRBV5-4 with TRBJ2-2; the match to TRBD2 covers 11 bases. CDR3 length: 15 amino acids. CDR1 SGHNT and CDR2 YYREEE come from the germline V gene (reference sequence). Trimming at V came to 4 bases and at J to 7 bases, leaving 6 bases not matched to a gene. CDR3 region: CASSVSGREDGELFF. DNA for the CDR3: TGTGCCAGCAGCGTTAGCGGGAGGGAGGACGGGGAGCTGTTTTTT. Drawing the rest from reference TRBV5-4 and TRBJ2-2, the complete variable domain is ETGVTQSPTHLIKTRGQQVTLRCSSQSGHNTVSWYQQALGQGPQFIFQYYREEENGRGNFPPRFSGLQFPNYSSELNVNALELDDSALYLCASSVSGREDGELFFGEGSRLTVL.

CDR3 amino acids: CASSLSGTRQPQHF. The CDR3 bases are TGTGCCAGTAGTCTATCGGGGACGAGACAGCCCCAGCATTTT. This rearrangement joins TRBV19 to TRBJ1-5; D perhaps matches TRBD1 (5 bases). CDR3 length: 14 residues. Germline V lookup: CDR1 LNHDA, CDR2 SQIVND (reference sequence). V was trimmed by 5 bases and J by 7 bases, leaving 15 bases between them.

About this clone itself: Different DNA sequences within this sample yield the same CDR3. This chain links TRBV20-1 with TRBJ1-2; D gene ambiguous. V lost 3 bases, J lost 5 bases, and 4 bases lay in between. This CDR3 has 10 amino acids. Germline assignment: CDR1 DFQATT and CDR2 SNEGSKA (reference sequence). CDR3 sequence reads: CSASGYGYTF. The CDR3 nucleotides read TGCAGTGCTAGCGGGTATGGCTACACCTTC.

V and J are TRBV7-6 and TRBJ2-3; tentative D call: TRBD2 (5 bases). The CDR3 is made up of 13 amino acids. Trimming removed 5 bases at V and 4 bases at J, with 10 bases between. Germline CDR1 reads SGHVS; CDR2 reads FNYEAQ. The CDR3 region is CASSPDGADTQYF. The CDR3 DNA reads TGTGCCAGCAGCCCTGACGGGGCAGATACGCAGTATTTT.

This clone was observed once. The CDR3 region has the DNA TGTGCCAGCAGTCGCAGGGACAGCAGTGAAAAACTGTTTTTT. Translation gives CASSRRDSSEKLFF. The genes are TRBV28 and TRBJ1-4; TRBD1 agrees at 7 bases. Germline lookup yields CDR1 MDHEN and CDR2 SYDVKM. After removal of 5 bases from V and 7 bases from J, the junction contained 7 bases not matched to a gene. This CDR3 has 14 residues. The full variable domain, with the rest looked up from reference TRBV28 and TRBJ1-4, is DVKVTQSSRYLVKRTGEKVFLECVQDMDHENMFWYRQDPGLGLRLIYFSYDVKMKEKGDIPEGYSVSREKKERFSLILESASTNQTSMYLCASSRRDSSEKLFFGSGTQLSVL.

Details on this clone: Other DNA sequences in this specimen translate into the identical CDR3. The chain carries TRBV30 and TRBJ1-4, with D hard to call. The germline CDR1 and CDR2 sequences are GTSNPN and SVGIG (reference sequence). V was shortened by 0 bases and J by 8 bases, with 13 bases between the two germline ends. The CDR3 loop spans 14 amino acids. This CDR3 reads CAWSVLVGNEKLFF. The CDR3 DNA follows: TGTGCCTGGAGTGTACTTGTAGGGAACGAAAAACTGTTTTTT.

The V and J genes are TRBV19 and TRBJ1-5, with D maybe TRBD1 (5 bases). Trimming removed 6 bases from V and 6 bases from J, with 18 bases in between. Germline V gives CDR1 LNHDA, CDR2 SQIVND (reference sequence). This CDR3 contains 15 residues. CDR3 DNA: TGTGCCAGTAGACTCGAGGGGAGGGAGGGTCAGCCCCAGCATTTT. This translates into CASRLEGREGQPQHF.

The V call is TRBV11-2, the J call TRBJ1-3; 9 bases line up with TRBD1. Germline V gene data show CDR1 as SGHAT and CDR2 as FQNNGV. CDR3 length: 16 amino acids. V dropped 0 bases and J dropped 5; count of bases not matched to a gene: 5. The CDR3 sequence is CASSLDLDRGRNTIYF. Here the CDR3 DNA reads TGTGCCAGCAGCTTAGATTTGGACAGGGGTCGAAACACCATATATTTT.

V is TRBV5-4 and J is TRBJ1-1; maybe TRBD1 (5 bases). CDR1 is SGHNT, CDR2 YYREEE, per germline (reference sequence). V gave up 4 bases and J gave up 5 bases, with 9 bases separating them. The CDR3 is 12 residues long. CDR3 amino acids: CASSKGRTEAFF. The DNA of the CDR3 is TGTGCCAGCAGCAAGGGGAGGACTGAAGCTTTCTTT.

In regard to this clone: Relative to the germline gene, one junction end is altered; a read error may explain this. The rearrangement links TRBV5-4 to TRBJ2-7; D possibly corresponds to TRBD2 (6 bases). CDR1 and CDR2 (germline): SGHNT, YYREEE (reference sequence). The CDR3 contains 13 residues. The CDR3 reads CASSRTSSNEQYF. In DNA, the CDR3 is TGTGCCAGCAGCAGAACTAGCTCCAACGAGCAGTACTTC.

CDR3 bases: TGTGCCAGCAGTTTTGGAAACATGAACACTGAAGCTTTCTTT. Its translation is CASSFGNMNTEAFF. V is TRBV6-6 and J is TRBJ1-1, with D uncertain. This CDR3 region has 14 residues. V lost 4 bases and J 0 bases, leaving 9 bases between the germline ends. In germline, CDR1 is MNHNY, CDR2 SVGAGI (reference sequence).

CDR3 sequence reads: CASSLTGPGELFF. The CDR3 DNA is TGTGCCAGCAGCTTGACGGGCCCCGGGGAGCTGTTTTTT. The chain employs TRBV5-6 and TRBJ2-2; no reliable D call. The CDR3 contains 13 residues. V was cut by 1 base and J by 6 bases, with 7 bases left in between. Germline-derived CDR1 and CDR2 are SGHDT and YYEEEE.

This clone was detected once. Other DNA sequences in this sample translate to the same CDR3. The chain employs TRBV7-8 and TRBJ2-3; D is uncertain. Germline CDR1 reads SGHVS; CDR2 reads FQNEAQ. Trimming cost V 3 bases and J 3 bases, with 7 bases left between them. This CDR3 contains 13 residues. The CDR3 nucleotides are TGTGCCAGCAGCTTGGGCCAGACAGATACGCAGTATTTT. The encoded protein is CASSLGQTDTQYF. The full variable domain, in which reference TRBV7-8 and TRBJ2-3 provide the parts outside the CDR3, is GAGVSQSPRYKVAKRGQDVALRCDPISGHVSLFWYQQALGQGPEFLTYFQNEAQLDKSGLPSDRFFAERPEGSVSTLKIQRTQQEDSAVYLCASSLGQTDTQYFGPGTRLTVL.

The rearrangement links TRBV7-6 to TRBJ2-7, with D perhaps TRBD1 (6 bases). The CDR3 contains 16 residues. The V gene's germline CDR1 is SGHVS and CDR2 FNYEAQ. V lost 5 bases to trimming and J lost 0 bases, with 17 bases between them. CDR3 residues: CASSGTGSLSSYEQYF. The CDR3 DNA reads as TGTGCCAGCAGCGGAACAGGGTCGTTAAGCTCCTACGAGCAGTACTTC.

The genes are TRBV18 and TRBJ2-1; D unresolved. From germline, CDR1 is KGHSH and CDR2 LQKENI. V gave up 3 bases and J gave up 12 bases, with 18 bases separating them. The CDR3 has 14 amino acids. The CDR3 DNA reads as TGTGCCAGCTCACCCCCCCAGGTTCTCCCGCGGCAGTTCTTC. Encoded protein: CASSPPQVLPRQFF.

The chain couples TRBV19 to TRBJ2-1; TRBD2 aligns across 8 bases. V shed 4 bases, J shed 8 bases, and the junction held 13 bases outside the gene matches. This CDR3 is built from 16 residues. The germline V gene encodes CDR1 LNHDA and CDR2 SQIVND (reference sequence). The CDR3 DNA follows: TGTGCCAGTAGTACCCCGGGAGGGCCCCATGGCGATGAGCAGTTCTTC. This sequence encodes CASSTPGGPHGDEQFF.

V and J are TRBV30 and TRBJ2-6, with TRBD1 as a possible D gene (6 bases). Germline V CDR1 and CDR2: GTSNPN, SVGIG (reference sequence). V was clipped by 5 bases and J by 0 bases, with 14 bases between them. This CDR3 spans 16 amino acids. In DNA, the CDR3 is TGTGCCTGGCGCTACCGACAGGACTCTGGGGCCAACGTCCTGACTTTC. This codes for CAWRYRQDSGANVLTF.

This sequence joins TRBV27 and TRBJ2-7; D gene uncertain. The germline V gene has CDR1 MNHEY and CDR2 SMNVEV (reference sequence). V lost 8 bases and J 8 bases, leaving 19 bases between the germline ends. The length of the CDR3 is 13 residues. CDR3 loop: CASRNPILRKQYF. The DNA for the CDR3 is TGTGCCAGCCGAAACCCCATTCTGCGGAAGCAGTACTTC.

This chain links TRBV5-4 with TRBJ2-4, with a possible D match to TRBD1 (6 bases). V was pared by 3 bases and J by 1 base, with 17 bases between. The CDR3 has 17 residues. Germline values: CDR1 SGHNT, CDR2 YYREEE (reference sequence). This CDR3 is CASSSLKGTRAKNIQYF. The CDR3 nucleotides read TGTGCCAGCAGCTCCTTAAAGGGGACACGGGCCAAAAACATTCAGTACTTC.

The rearrangement uses TRBV5-4 and TRBJ1-2, with a tentative D call TRBD1 (6 bases). This CDR3 contains 11 residues. With 4 bases removed from V and 10 bases from J, the gap between germline ends came to 11 bases. Germline V gene lookup returns CDR1 SGHNT and CDR2 YYREEE (reference sequence). This CDR3 reads CASSLDRYYTF. The CDR3 bases are TGTGCCAGCAGCCTCGACAGGTACTACACCTTC.